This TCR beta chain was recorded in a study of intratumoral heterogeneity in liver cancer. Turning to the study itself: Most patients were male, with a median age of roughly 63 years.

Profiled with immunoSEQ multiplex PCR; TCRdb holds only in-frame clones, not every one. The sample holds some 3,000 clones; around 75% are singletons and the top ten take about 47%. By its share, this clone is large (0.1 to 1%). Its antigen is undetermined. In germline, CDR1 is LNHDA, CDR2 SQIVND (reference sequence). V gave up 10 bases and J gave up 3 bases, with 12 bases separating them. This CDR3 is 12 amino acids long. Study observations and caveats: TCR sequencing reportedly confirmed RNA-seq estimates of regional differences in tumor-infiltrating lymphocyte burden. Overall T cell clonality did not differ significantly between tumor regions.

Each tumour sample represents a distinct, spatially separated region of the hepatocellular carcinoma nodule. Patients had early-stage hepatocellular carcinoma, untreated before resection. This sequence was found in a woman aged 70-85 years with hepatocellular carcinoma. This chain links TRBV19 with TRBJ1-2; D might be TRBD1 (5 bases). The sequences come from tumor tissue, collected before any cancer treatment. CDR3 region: CATTGLHYGYTF. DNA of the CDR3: TGTGCCACCACGGGACTCCACTATGGCTACACCTTC.